Here is one T cell receptor beta chain with its context. This specimen comes from a study of shared T cell receptors in the human thymus. This CDR3 has 16 residues. Trimming took 4 bases from V and 8 from J; bases not matched to a gene: 9. Germline V CDR1 and CDR2: SGHRS, YFSETQ. Measured with immunoSEQ multiplex PCR; TCRdb has only the in-frame clones, and not every one. The table has about 540,000 clones, 75% to 80% seen once. The same sample was also used in a study of human thymus T cells. From that second work: It was healthy Finnish infants having corrective surgery for congenital heart defects who were the donors. Corrective cardiac surgery supplied the resected thymus tissue.

Sequencing input: thymocytes. The chain carries TRBV5-1 and TRBJ2-3, with TRBD2 matching over 14 bases. The TCR sequence derives from a boy in the first two years of life with a congenital heart defect. The DNA for the CDR3 is TGCGCCAGCAGCCCCGGGACTAGCGGGAGTGAGGGTACGCAGTATTTT. This translates into CASSPGTSGSEGTQYF.